The clone carrying this T cell receptor beta chain was observed many times. When ophthalmopathy did not progress within 18 months, Graves' hyperthyroidism was considered stable. Recently diagnosed hyperthyroidism of less than 2 months' duration affected patients aged 18 to 65. For the diagnoses, clinical symptoms, serum thyroxine and TRAb, thyroid ultrasound and orbital computed tomography were used. The data are from a study of T cells in Graves' hyperthyroidism and ophthalmopathy. Researchers took RNA transcripts and amplified the TCR beta CDR3 regions from them. First-round RT-PCR of the TCR CDR3 relied on the HTBI primer set. TCRdb ran MiXCR on the multiplex PCR reads and lists one entry per CDR3 protein. The repertoire has roughly 200,000 distinct CDR3 sequences, around 16% of them found once; the top ten carry just under 45%. The CDR3 contains 15 residues. Trimming took 2 bases from V and 0 from J, leaving 9 bases between them. Per germline, CDR1 WNHNN and CDR2 SYGVQD (reference sequence).

The sequencing sample was made of blood. The clonotype was recovered from a middle-aged man with Graves' hyperthyroidism. This chain uses TRBV10-1 with TRBJ2-3; weak D call: TRBD2 (6 bases). CDR3 residues: CASSERGKSTDTQYF. The CDR3 nucleotides read TGCGCCAGCAGTGAGCGGGGGAAGAGCACAGATACGCAGTATTTT.